The present T cell receptor beta chain was sequenced within a study of shared clonotypes between healthy human individuals (dated by TCRdb to 2019 to 2021). Regarding the complete study: The cohort included a few men and a couple of women between 18 and 49 years of age. For each donor, CD4 naive and CD4 memory were each run on three plates, CD8 naive on two plates, and CD8 memory on one plate. To estimate repertoire size and how much clonotypes are shared between individuals, the study performed deep sequencing of blood TCR repertoires from 4 to 6 healthy adults. Libraries were prepared and TCR repertoires were sequenced by different laboratories using diverse techniques, in order to increase sequencing depth and limit assay-specific biases. Per donor, leukapheresis produced somewhere between about 0.85 and 8.9 billion PBMCs. Study-level results and caveats: Based on pairwise subsampling, the degree of clonotype sharing among donors was expected to be affected by sequencing depth. Rarefaction of sorted-subset datasets indicated incomplete sequencing despite the large sequencing depth. The genetic and exposure-history diversity represented was limited by the small number of donors. Sampling was restricted to blood, and TCR repertoires in tissue are likely to differ from TCR repertoires in blood. Larger estimated clonotype richness was generally found for naive subsets than for memory subsets. Compared with non-shared clonotypes, the clonotypes found in all four sorted-subset donors had higher generation probabilities. Sharing across a few donors was observed for approximately 5% of naive CD4, less than 4% of naive CD8, 2% to 2.5% of memory CD4, and roughly 0.4% of memory CD8 clonotypes.

Using the deep immunoSEQ assay, multiplex PCR amplified TCR CDR3 regions from genomic DNA. Genomic DNA extracted from each cell subset was distributed evenly over all wells of several immunoSEQ 96-well plates, and each plate served as one replicate. For sorted subsets, each replicate PCR was loaded with roughly 0.2 ug genomic DNA, equivalent to 30,000 or so T cell genomes. Purified libraries were measured with a Qubit 3.0 fluorometer, size-checked on a Bioanalyzer 2100, and measured again with the KAPA Library Quantification kit. Each immunoSEQ 96-well plate was sequenced on its own single-read 150-cycle Illumina NextSeq 550 flow cell. Concerning the study's data processing: Because the immunoSEQ output held only junctional sequences and lacked quality scores, the filtering could not match the filtering applied to full-length reads. To assign V/J genes and CDR3, sequences were annotated against IMGT germline references using PyIR, a Python wrapper for IgBLAST v1.9. Any read was removed if the V/J assignment was weak (E-value above 1e-6), the CDR3 was missing, or the read contained stop codons, out-of-frame junctions, or ambiguous translated residues. V3J clonotypes were defined by identical inferred V gene, J gene, and CDR3 amino acid sequence. Percentage overlap between repertoires was calculated by dividing the number of shared unique clonotypes by the size of the smaller repertoire. Repertoire richness was assessed with RTK rarefaction, the Chao1 estimator, and Recon v2.1 estimates of unobserved clonotypes. For all TCRbeta clonotypes obtained by the gDNA method from several donors, generation probabilities were computed with OLGA. TCRdb limited this immuneACCESS table to in-frame rearrangements with V and J called. A share of clones is missing; checked studies link under half to unresolved V genes, and the rest is unexplained. D and trimming come from the DNA, and the V and J calls and clone size come from that table. Here the sample has more than 550,000 clones; about 90% occur a single time. The top ten clones comprise 34% of the sample.

There are 14 amino acids in the CDR3, from cysteine to phenylalanine inclusive. Just CDR3 DNA is preserved here, 42 bases in frame from base 1. Trimming takes 11 bases off V and 2 bases off J; junction bases not matched to a gene: 10. The germline V gene (reference sequence) supplies CDR1 MNHEY and CDR2 SMNVEV. This clone was detected a few times. No cognate antigen has been identified for it. No much larger clonotype is one base removed from it; base qualities were not supplied. Healthy HIV-negative adults with no recently reported acute infections or vaccinations were included as donors. Every donor was a Caucasian adult residing in Nashville, Tennessee, USA. CD8 memory samples combined magnetically selected CD45RO+ cells with CCR7-negative CD45RA+ effector memory (TemRA) cells. Blood was collected by leukapheresis, and PBMCs were isolated by Ficoll-Histopaque density gradient centrifugation and then cryopreserved in liquid nitrogen vapor phase. Analytical flow cytometry was used to check the purity and quantity of every magnetically sorted T cell population. Genomic DNA was isolated from every sorted fraction and measured by UV absorbance on a Nanodrop 2000c.

The clonotype was recovered from a man aged 18 to 35 in good health. Some clones in this sample may be carry-over from other donors' samples. The sequenced sample was memory CD8+ T cells from PBMCs. The intended sense of this specimen's cell subset or site label: CD45RO+ cells pooled with CCR7-negative TemRA cells. The chain joins TRBV27 to TRBJ1-1; TRBD1 lines up with 8 middle nucleotides. The CDR3 protein: CARLQGAGNTEAFF. The DNA reads TGTGCCCGGCTTCAGGGGGCTGGAAACACTGAAGCTTTCTTT.